This is a list of T cell receptor beta chains from one sample in a study of CD8 T cells in ankylosing spondylitis. TCRdb re-called the 5' RACE reads with MiXCR, one entry per CDR3 protein. The sample records approximately 110,000 distinct CDR3 sequences, 24% being singletons. Sequencing input: synovial fluid, either unsorted or a sorted T cell fraction (not recorded which). These receptors all come from a male donor with ankylosing spondylitis. CDR3s include the opening cysteine and the closing phenylalanine or tryptophan. Fields, in order: D gene, V gene, clone size, J gene, CDR3 protein, CDR3 DNA. A D gene is named only where the DNA matches it firmly. Clone size is given for some rows only: seen once, a few or many times, or a class if the clone is expanded.

d_gene: NA
v_gene: TRBV3-1
abundance: NA
j_gene: TRBJ2-7
CDR3aa: CASSQDRVRSYEQYF
CDR3nt: TGTGCCAGCAGCCAAGATCGGGTCAGATCCTACGAGCAGTACTTC

d_gene: NA
v_gene: TRBV5-5
abundance: NA
j_gene: TRBJ2-7
CDR3aa: CASSLAVGWTYEQYF
CDR3nt: TGTGCCAGCAGCTTGGCCGTGGGATGGACCTACGAGCAGTACTTC

d_gene: TRBD1
v_gene: TRBV20-1
abundance: many
j_gene: TRBJ1-6
CDR3aa: CSARDTDRASSYNSPLHF
CDR3nt: TGCAGTGCTAGAGACACGGACAGGGCCAGCTCCTATAATTCACCCCTCCACTTT

d_gene: TRBD2
v_gene: TRBV11-2
abundance: few
j_gene: TRBJ2-4
CDR3aa: CASSLVLASGRAYIAKNIQYF
CDR3nt: TGTGCCAGCAGCTTAGTCTTGGCTAGCGGGAGGGCATATATAGCCAAAAACATTCAGTACTTC

d_gene: NA
v_gene: TRBV20-1
abundance: NA
j_gene: TRBJ1-2
CDR3aa: CSARIGKINYGYTF
CDR3nt: TGCAGTGCTAGGATTGGCAAGATTAACTATGGCTACACCTTC

d_gene: NA
v_gene: TRBV28
abundance: few
j_gene: TRBJ1-5
CDR3aa: CASGYQPQHF
CDR3nt: TGTGCCAGCGGGTATCAGCCCCAGCATTTT

d_gene: NA
v_gene: TRBV13
abundance: few
j_gene: TRBJ1-5
CDR3aa: CASSSSGASNQPQHF
CDR3nt: TGTGCCAGCAGCTCCTCGGGGGCGAGCAATCAGCCCCAGCATTTT

d_gene: NA
v_gene: TRBV5-1
abundance: NA
j_gene: TRBJ2-7
CDR3aa: CASSLASGGPYEQYF
CDR3nt: TGCGCCAGCAGCTTGGCTTCCGGGGGACCCTACGAGCAGTACTTC

d_gene: NA
v_gene: TRBV18
abundance: few
j_gene: TRBJ1-2
CDR3aa: CASSQDSNYGYTF
CDR3nt: TGTGCCAGCTCACAAGACAGTAACTATGGCTACACCTTC

d_gene: NA
v_gene: TRBV5-5
abundance: few
j_gene: TRBJ2-2
CDR3aa: CASSQTEGHTGELFF
CDR3nt: TGTGCCAGCAGCCAAACTGAGGGACACACCGGGGAGCTGTTTTTT

d_gene: TRBD2
v_gene: TRBV20-1
abundance: NA
j_gene: TRBJ2-7
CDR3aa: CSARDTLAGAHEQYF
CDR3nt: TGCAGTGCTAGAGATACCCTAGCGGGAGCCCACGAGCAGTACTTC

d_gene: TRBD2
v_gene: TRBV20-1
abundance: NA
j_gene: TRBJ2-7
CDR3aa: CSARDRRSSGSSYEQYF
CDR3nt: TGCAGTGCTAGAGATCGGCGGTCTAGCGGAAGCTCCTACGAGCAGTACTTC

d_gene: TRBD1
v_gene: TRBV4-1
abundance: NA
j_gene: TRBJ2-6
CDR3aa: CASSRLPGQSSGANVLTF
CDR3nt: TGCGCCAGCAGCCGCCTGCCGGGACAGTCCTCTGGGGCCAACGTCCTGACTTTC

d_gene: NA
v_gene: TRBV5-1
abundance: NA
j_gene: TRBJ1-1
CDR3aa: CASSLTGQMNTEAFF
CDR3nt: TGCGCCAGCAGCCTTACTGGACAGATGAACACTGAAGCTTTCTTT

d_gene: NA
v_gene: TRBV6-1
abundance: NA
j_gene: TRBJ2-1
CDR3aa: CASRRDQGNEQFF
CDR3nt: TGTGCCAGCAGACGCGATCAGGGGAATGAGCAGTTCTTC

d_gene: NA
v_gene: TRBV20-1
abundance: NA
j_gene: TRBJ1-6
CDR3aa: CSARGHLPGLYYNSPLHF
CDR3nt: TGCAGTGCTAGAGGGCATTTGCCGGGCCTCTATTATAATTCACCCCTCCACTTT

d_gene: NA
v_gene: TRBV18
abundance: once
j_gene: TRBJ2-5
CDR3aa: CASSPALKRQETQYF
CDR3nt: TGTGCCAGCTCACCAGCCCTTAAGCGGCAAGAGACCCAGTACTTC

d_gene: NA
v_gene: TRBV10-2
abundance: NA
j_gene: TRBJ1-5
CDR3aa: CASSESRGQPQHF
CDR3nt: TGCGCCAGCAGTGAGTCCCGGGGACAGCCCCAGCATTTT

d_gene: TRBD2
v_gene: TRBV5-1
abundance: NA
j_gene: TRBJ2-3
CDR3aa: CASSLKLASTDTQYF
CDR3nt: TGCGCCAGCAGCTTGAAACTAGCGAGCACAGATACGCAGTATTTT

d_gene: TRBD1
v_gene: TRBV7-2
abundance: few
j_gene: TRBJ1-1
CDR3aa: CASSRGGTGNTEAFF
CDR3nt: TGTGCCAGCAGCCGAGGAGGGACAGGGAACACTGAAGCTTTCTTT

d_gene: TRBD2
v_gene: TRBV20-1
abundance: NA
j_gene: TRBJ2-3
CDR3aa: CSQLAATDTQYF
CDR3nt: TGCAGTCAACTAGCGGCCACAGATACGCAGTATTTT

d_gene: TRBD2
v_gene: TRBV20-1
abundance: few
j_gene: TRBJ2-1
CDR3aa: CSALLQSGRSYNEQFF
CDR3nt: TGCAGTGCCCTTCTCCAAAGCGGGAGATCCTACAATGAGCAGTTCTTC

d_gene: NA
v_gene: TRBV27
abundance: NA
j_gene: TRBJ2-3
CDR3aa: CASSSRGSDTQYF
CDR3nt: TGTGCCAGCAGTAGCAGGGGATCCGATACGCAGTATTTT

d_gene: NA
v_gene: TRBV18
abundance: few
j_gene: TRBJ1-1
CDR3aa: CASSPLNMNTEAFF
CDR3nt: TGTGCCAGCTCACCATTAAATATGAACACTGAAGCTTTCTTT

d_gene: TRBD1
v_gene: TRBV12-5
abundance: NA
j_gene: TRBJ2-1
CDR3aa: CASGSTGTTYNEQFF
CDR3nt: TGTGCTAGTGGTTCGACAGGGACCACCTACAATGAGCAGTTCTTC

d_gene: TRBD2
v_gene: TRBV12-3/TRBV12-4
abundance: many
j_gene: TRBJ2-1
CDR3aa: CASSLHRVASGKGEQFF
CDR3nt: TGTGCCAGCAGTTTACATCGGGTTGCTAGCGGGAAGGGTGAGCAGTTCTTC

d_gene: TRBD1
v_gene: TRBV5-1
abundance: NA
j_gene: TRBJ1-2
CDR3aa: CASSESGTGLGYTF
CDR3nt: TGCGCCAGCAGCGAATCCGGGACAGGGCTTGGCTACACCTTC

d_gene: TRBD2
v_gene: TRBV4-1
abundance: NA
j_gene: TRBJ2-2
CDR3aa: CASSYAGRGTNTGELFF
CDR3nt: TGCGCCAGCAGCTATGCGGGGAGGGGTACAAACACCGGGGAGCTGTTTTTT

d_gene: TRBD2
v_gene: TRBV20-1
abundance: NA
j_gene: TRBJ2-3
CDR3aa: CSARGPTSVDTQYF
CDR3nt: TGCAGTGCTAGAGGCCCGACTAGCGTGGATACGCAGTATTTT

d_gene: NA
v_gene: TRBV12-3/TRBV12-4
abundance: many
j_gene: TRBJ2-2
CDR3aa: CASSQGGTGELFF
CDR3nt: TGTGCCAGCAGCCAGGGCGGCACCGGGGAGCTGTTTTTT

d_gene: NA
v_gene: TRBV7-2
abundance: NA
j_gene: TRBJ2-7
CDR3aa: CASSLAGAGVYEQYF
CDR3nt: TGTGCCAGCAGCTTAGCCGGTGCAGGGGTTTACGAGCAGTACTTC

d_gene: NA
v_gene: TRBV12-3/TRBV12-4
abundance: many
j_gene: TRBJ1-5
CDR3aa: CASSFGSLLGNQPQHF
CDR3nt: TGTGCCAGCAGTTTTGGATCATTACTAGGCAATCAGCCCCAGCATTTT

d_gene: TRBD1
v_gene: TRBV28
abundance: few
j_gene: TRBJ1-1
CDR3aa: CATRDRGTEAFF
CDR3nt: TGTGCCACCCGGGACAGGGGCACTGAAGCTTTCTTT

d_gene: NA
v_gene: TRBV24-1
abundance: once
j_gene: TRBJ2-5
CDR3aa: CATSDSGTGPPGTQYF
CDR3nt: TGTGCCACCAGTGATTCGGGTACAGGGCCGCCGGGGACCCAGTACTTC

d_gene: TRBD1
v_gene: TRBV5-1
abundance: NA
j_gene: TRBJ2-1
CDR3aa: CASSQTGTGNEQFF
CDR3nt: TGCGCCAGCAGCCAAACCGGGACAGGGAATGAGCAGTTCTTC